Sequencing of this T cell receptor (beta chain) was carried out in a study of cytomegalovirus exposure and HLA in healthy donors. Study results and caveats: A later analysis found common viral pathogens apparently linked to several of the most significant clusters.

As to this clone: Antigen specificity is unknown.

The study ran its PCR with 60 Vbeta and 13 Jbeta primers. Data came from immunoSEQ multiplex PCR; TCRdb stores just in-frame clones and leaves some out. The sample lists 150,000 to 200,000 clones, roughly 72% occurring once. This sequence was found in a man aged 25-45 years in good health and CMV-seronegative. The sequenced sample was PBMCs.

CDR3 DNA: TGTGCCATCAGTGAGTCTTCAGGGAAGATTAACTATGGCTACACCTTC. This codes for CAISESSGKINYGYTF. The chain couples TRBV10-3 to TRBJ1-2, with D tentatively TRBD1 (5 bases). V was trimmed by 0 bases and J by 1 base, leaving 12 bases between them. This CDR3 comprises 16 residues. Germline V gives CDR1 ENHRY, CDR2 SYGVKD.